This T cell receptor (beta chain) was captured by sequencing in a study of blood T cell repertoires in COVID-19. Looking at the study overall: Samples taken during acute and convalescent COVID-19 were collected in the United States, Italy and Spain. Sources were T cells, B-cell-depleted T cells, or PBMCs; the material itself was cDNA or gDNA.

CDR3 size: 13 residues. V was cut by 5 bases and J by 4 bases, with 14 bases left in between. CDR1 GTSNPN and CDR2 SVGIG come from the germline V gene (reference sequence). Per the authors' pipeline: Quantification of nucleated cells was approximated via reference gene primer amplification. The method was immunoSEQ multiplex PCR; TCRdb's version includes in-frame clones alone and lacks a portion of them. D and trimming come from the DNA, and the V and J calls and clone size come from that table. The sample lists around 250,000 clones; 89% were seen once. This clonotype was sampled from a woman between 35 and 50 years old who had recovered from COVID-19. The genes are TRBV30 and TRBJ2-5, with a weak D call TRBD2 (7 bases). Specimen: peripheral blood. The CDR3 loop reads CAWVPGGPETQYF. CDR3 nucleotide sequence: TGTGCCTGGGTGCCGGGGGGCCCAGAGACCCAGTACTTC.